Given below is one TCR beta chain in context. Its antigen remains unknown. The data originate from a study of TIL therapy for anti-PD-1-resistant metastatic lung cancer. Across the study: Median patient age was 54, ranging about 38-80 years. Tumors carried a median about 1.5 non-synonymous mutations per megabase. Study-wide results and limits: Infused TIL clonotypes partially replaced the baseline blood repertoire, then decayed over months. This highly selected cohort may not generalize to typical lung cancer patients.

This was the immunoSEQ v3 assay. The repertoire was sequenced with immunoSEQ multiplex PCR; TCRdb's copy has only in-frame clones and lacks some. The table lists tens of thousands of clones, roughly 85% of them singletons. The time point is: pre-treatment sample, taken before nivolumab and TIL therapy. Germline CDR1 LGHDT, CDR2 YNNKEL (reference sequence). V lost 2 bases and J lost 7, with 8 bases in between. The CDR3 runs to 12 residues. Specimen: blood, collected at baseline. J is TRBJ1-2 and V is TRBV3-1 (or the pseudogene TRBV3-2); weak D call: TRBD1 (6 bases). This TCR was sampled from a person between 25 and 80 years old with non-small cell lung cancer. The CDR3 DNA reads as TGTGCCAGCAGCCAAAAGGGGGGTGGCTACACCTTC. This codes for CASSQKGGGYTF.